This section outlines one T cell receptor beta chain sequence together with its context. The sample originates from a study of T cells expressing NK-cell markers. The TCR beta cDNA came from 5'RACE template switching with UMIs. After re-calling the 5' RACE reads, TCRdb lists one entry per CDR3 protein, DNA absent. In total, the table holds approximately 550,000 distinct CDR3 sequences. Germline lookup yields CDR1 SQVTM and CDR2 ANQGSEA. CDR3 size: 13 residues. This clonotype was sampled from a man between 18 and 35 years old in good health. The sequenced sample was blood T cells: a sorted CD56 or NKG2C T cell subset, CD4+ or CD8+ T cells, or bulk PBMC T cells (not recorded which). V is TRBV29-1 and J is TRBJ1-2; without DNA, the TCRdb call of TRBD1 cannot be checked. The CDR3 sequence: CSVDGGAIYGYTF. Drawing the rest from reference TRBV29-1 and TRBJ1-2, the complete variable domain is SAVISQKPSRDICQRGTSLTIQCQVDSQVTMMFWYRQQPGQSLTLIATANQGSEATYESGFVIDKFPISRPNLTFSTLTVSNMSPEDSSIYLCSVDGGAIYGYTFGSGTRLTVV.